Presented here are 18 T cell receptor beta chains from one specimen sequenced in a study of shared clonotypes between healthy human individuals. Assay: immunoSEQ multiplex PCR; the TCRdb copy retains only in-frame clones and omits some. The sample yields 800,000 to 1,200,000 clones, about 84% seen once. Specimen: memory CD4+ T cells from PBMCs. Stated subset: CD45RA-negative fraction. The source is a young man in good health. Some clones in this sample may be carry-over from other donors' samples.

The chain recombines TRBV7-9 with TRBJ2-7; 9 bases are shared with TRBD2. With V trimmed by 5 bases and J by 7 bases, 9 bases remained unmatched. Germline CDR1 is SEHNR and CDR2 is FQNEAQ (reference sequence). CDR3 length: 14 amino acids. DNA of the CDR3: TGTGCCAGCAGCCTTAGCGGGGGATCTTGGGAGCAGTACTTC. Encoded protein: CASSLSGGSWEQYF.

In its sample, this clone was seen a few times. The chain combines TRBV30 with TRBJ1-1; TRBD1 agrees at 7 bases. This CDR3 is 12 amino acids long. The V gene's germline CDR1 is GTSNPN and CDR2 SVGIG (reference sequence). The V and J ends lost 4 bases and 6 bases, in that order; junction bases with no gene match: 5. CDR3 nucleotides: TGTGCCTGGAACAGGGGATCTTCTGAAGCTTTCTTT. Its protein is CAWNRGSSEAFF.

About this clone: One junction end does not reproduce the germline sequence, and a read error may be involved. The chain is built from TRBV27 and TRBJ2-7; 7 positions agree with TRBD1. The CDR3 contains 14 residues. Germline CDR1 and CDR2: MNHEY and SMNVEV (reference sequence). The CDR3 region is CASSLKGGWYEQCF. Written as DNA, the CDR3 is TGTGCCAGCAGTTTAAAAGGGGGCTGGTACGAGCAGTGCTTC.

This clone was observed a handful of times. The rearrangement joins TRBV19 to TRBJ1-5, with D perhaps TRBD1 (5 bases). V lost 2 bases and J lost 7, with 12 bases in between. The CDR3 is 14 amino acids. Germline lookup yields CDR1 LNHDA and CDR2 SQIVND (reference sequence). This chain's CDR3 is CASSIQGLNQPQHF. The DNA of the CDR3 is TGTGCCAGTAGTATACAGGGACTTAACCAGCCCCAGCATTTT.

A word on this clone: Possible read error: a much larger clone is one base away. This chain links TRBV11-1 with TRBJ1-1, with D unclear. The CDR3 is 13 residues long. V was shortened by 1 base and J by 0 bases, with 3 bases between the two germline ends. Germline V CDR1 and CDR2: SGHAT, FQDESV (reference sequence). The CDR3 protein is CASSLEMNTEAFF. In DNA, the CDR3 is TGTGCCAGCAGCTTAGAAATGAACACTGAAGCTTTCTTT.

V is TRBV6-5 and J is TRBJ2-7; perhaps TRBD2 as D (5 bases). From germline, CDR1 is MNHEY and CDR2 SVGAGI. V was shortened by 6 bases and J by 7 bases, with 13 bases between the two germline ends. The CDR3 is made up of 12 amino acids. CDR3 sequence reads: CASRDSSREQYF. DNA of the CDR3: TGTGCCAGCAGGGACTCCTCGAGGGAGCAGTACTTC.

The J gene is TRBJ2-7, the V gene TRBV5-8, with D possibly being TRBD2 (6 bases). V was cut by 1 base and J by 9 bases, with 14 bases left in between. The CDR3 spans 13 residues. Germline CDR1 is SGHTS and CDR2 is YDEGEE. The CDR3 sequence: CASSLRGGLVQYF. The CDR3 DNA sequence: TGTGCCAGCAGCTTGCGTGGAGGGCTCGTGCAGTACTTC.

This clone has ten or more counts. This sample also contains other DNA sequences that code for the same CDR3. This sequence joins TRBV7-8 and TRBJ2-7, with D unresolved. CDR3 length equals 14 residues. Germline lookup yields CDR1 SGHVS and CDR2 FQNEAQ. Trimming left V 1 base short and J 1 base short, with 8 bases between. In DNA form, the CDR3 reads TGTGCCAGCAGCTTAGTGGCACCTTCCTACGAGCAGTACTTC. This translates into CASSLVAPSYEQYF.

The CDR3 sequence: CASSRGQGYGYTF. In DNA, the CDR3 is TGTGCCAGCAGCCGGGGACAGGGATATGGCTACACCTTC. The chain uses TRBV9 and TRBJ1-2; 9 nucleotides align to TRBD1. V was pared by 4 bases and J by 5 bases, with 3 bases of the junction left unmatched. This CDR3 has 13 residues. Germline loops: CDR1 SGDLS, CDR2 YYNGEE.

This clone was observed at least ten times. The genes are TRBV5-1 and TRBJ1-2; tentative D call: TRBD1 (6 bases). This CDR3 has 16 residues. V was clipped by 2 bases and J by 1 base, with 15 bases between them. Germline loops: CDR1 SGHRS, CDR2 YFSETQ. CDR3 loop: CASSFSGARFNYGYTF. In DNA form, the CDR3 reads TGCGCCAGCAGCTTCTCAGGGGCCCGCTTTAACTATGGCTACACCTTC.

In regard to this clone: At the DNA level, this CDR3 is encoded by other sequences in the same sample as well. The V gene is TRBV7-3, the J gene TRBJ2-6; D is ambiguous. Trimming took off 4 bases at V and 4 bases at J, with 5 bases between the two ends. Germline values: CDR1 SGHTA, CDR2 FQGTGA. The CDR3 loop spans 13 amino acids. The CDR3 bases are TGTGCCAGCAGCTCGACCGGGGCCAACGTCCTGACTTTC. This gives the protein CASSSTGANVLTF.

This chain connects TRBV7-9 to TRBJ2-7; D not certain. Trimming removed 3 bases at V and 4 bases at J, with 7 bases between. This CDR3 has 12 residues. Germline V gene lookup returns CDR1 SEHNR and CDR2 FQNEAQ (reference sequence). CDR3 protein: CASSFDEYEQYF. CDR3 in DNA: TGTGCCAGCAGCTTTGATGAGTACGAGCAGTACTTC.

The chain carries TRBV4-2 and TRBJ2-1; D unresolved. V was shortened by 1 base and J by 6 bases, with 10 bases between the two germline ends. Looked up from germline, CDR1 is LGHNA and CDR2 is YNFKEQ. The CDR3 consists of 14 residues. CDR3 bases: TGTGCCAGCAGCCAAGTACCTAGGCGCAATGAGCAGTTCTTC. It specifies CASSQVPRRNEQFF.

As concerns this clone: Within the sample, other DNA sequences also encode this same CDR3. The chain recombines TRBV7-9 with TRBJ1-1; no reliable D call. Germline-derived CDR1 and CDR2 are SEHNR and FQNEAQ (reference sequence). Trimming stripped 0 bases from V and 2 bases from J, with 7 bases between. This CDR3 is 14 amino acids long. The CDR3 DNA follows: TGTGCCAGCAGCTTAGCGCTCGGCAACACTGAAGCTTTCTTT. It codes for CASSLALGNTEAFF.

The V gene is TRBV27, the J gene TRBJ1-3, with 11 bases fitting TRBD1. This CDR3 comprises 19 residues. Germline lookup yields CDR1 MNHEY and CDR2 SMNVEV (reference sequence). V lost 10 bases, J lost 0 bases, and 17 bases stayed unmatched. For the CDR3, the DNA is TGTGCCAAGCAAAGAAGCGAGGGACAGGGGGGATACTCTGGAAACACCATATATTTT. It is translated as CAKQRSEGQGGYSGNTIYF.

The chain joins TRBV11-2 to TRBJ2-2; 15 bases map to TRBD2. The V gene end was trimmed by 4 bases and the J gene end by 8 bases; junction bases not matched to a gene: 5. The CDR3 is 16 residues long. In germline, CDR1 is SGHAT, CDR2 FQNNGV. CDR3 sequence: CASSSGLAGGRGELFF. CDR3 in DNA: TGTGCCAGCAGCTCGGGACTAGCGGGAGGCCGGGGGGAGCTGTTTTTT.

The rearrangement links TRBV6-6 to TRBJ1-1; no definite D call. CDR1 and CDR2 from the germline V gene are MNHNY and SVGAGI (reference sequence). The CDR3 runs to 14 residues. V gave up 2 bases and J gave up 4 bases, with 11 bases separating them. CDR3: CASSYRTEITEAFF. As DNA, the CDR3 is TGTGCCAGCAGTTACCGAACCGAAATCACTGAAGCTTTCTTT.

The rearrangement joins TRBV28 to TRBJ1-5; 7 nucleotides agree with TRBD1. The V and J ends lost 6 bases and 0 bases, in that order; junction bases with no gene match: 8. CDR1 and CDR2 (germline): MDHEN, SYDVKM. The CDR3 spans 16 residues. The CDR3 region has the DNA TGTGCCAGCAGAGGGCAGGGGGGATATAGCAATCAGCCCCAGCATTTT. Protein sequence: CASRGQGGYSNQPQHF.